This paragraph covers one T cell receptor (beta chain) sequence. Its specificity is unknown. The sample is drawn from a study of cytomegalovirus exposure and HLA in healthy donors. The primer mix had 60 Vbeta and 13 Jbeta primers. The method was immunoSEQ multiplex PCR; TCRdb's version includes in-frame clones alone and lacks a portion of them. This table has approximately 190,000 clones, roughly 74% appearing once. General observations from the study: A later analysis showed HLA-associated TCR beta chains outstripping equally common others in clonal expansion. Reports indicated that the classifier achieved high specificity and sensitivity in diagnosing cytomegalovirus status. The authors judged a highly shared variant cluster likely a sequencing artifact.

Donors had nominal health at sampling but likely had unrecorded immune exposures. CDR3 size: 14 residues. The germline CDR1 and CDR2 sequences are MNHNS and SASEGT. V trimming: 5 bases; J trimming: 2 bases; junction bases outside the gene matches: 4. This clonotype was sampled from a woman between 25 and 40 years old in good health and CMV-seropositive. The sample was PBMCs. V usage is TRBV6-1 and J usage is TRBJ2-7, with TRBD2 matching 9 bases. DNA for the CDR3: TGTGCCAGCAGTCCGCGGGGGGGAGCCTACGAGCAGTACTTC. Protein sequence: CASSPRGGAYEQYF.